This T cell receptor beta chain appears in the sequencing data of a study of long-term antiretroviral therapy in people with HIV. General observations from the study: Controls exceeded HIV repertoires in CDR3 length range.

In germline, CDR1 is SGDLS, CDR2 YYNGEE. With 2 bases removed from V and 2 bases from J, the gap between germline ends came to 9 bases. The CDR3 extends over 14 amino acids. Remarks on this clone: What it binds is unknown.

immunoSEQ v3.0 was run at survey level. Profiled with immunoSEQ multiplex PCR; TCRdb holds only in-frame clones, not every one. The sample has around 40,000 clones, roughly 86% seen once. Each sample contained roughly 0.85-10 million cryopreserved PBMC, thawed before DNA extraction. J is TRBJ2-3 and V is TRBV9, with D perhaps TRBD2 (6 bases). Sequenced material: unsorted PBMCs, taken 0.1 years before starting antiretroviral therapy. This receptor was taken from a woman in her forties or fifties with HIV. DNA of the CDR3: TGTGCCAGCAGCGTTAGCGGAACCACAGATACGCAGTATTTT. It specifies CASSVSGTTDTQYF.